This TCR beta chain was recovered during a study of cytotoxic CD8 clonotypes in ibrutinib-treated CLL. Points on this clone: In the same sample, other DNA sequences code for this CDR3.

Using immunoSEQ multiplex PCR, the repertoire was profiled, and TCRdb retains in-frame clones only, with some absent. This sample yields 150,000 or so clones, of which more than 70% are seen a single time; roughly 7.6% belongs to the top ten. V lost 4 bases to trimming and J lost 3 bases, with 8 bases between them. The CDR3 is 12 residues long. CDR1 and CDR2 from the germline V gene are SGHRS and YFSETQ. The input for sequencing was PBMCs, taken after 36 months of ibrutinib treatment. The chain combines TRBV5-1 with TRBJ2-7, with D maybe TRBD2 (5 bases). The TCR was taken from a human donor with chronic lymphocytic leukemia. The CDR3 DNA reads TGCGCCAGCAGCAGCGGACTCTACGAGCAGTACTTC. Its protein product is CASSSGLYEQYF.